Listed below are T cell receptor beta chains from one sample, sequenced in a study of blood T cell repertoires in COVID-19. Profiled with immunoSEQ multiplex PCR; TCRdb holds only in-frame clones, not every one. The table has 150,000 to 200,000 clones, around 86% seen once. The sequenced sample was PBMCs or T cells enriched from blood (not recorded which). The receptors here all came from a woman aged 40 to 55 in a cohort exposed to, infected with or recovered from COVID-19 (not recorded which). The CDR3 runs from the conserved cysteine through the conserved F or W. The D gene is left open where the match is weak. Not every row has a clone size; where given, it reads once, few, many or a size class.

TRBD2,TRBJ2-3,-,TRBV19,TGTGCCAGTAGCTCCGAGCGGGGGGCCATCACAGATACGCAGTATTTT,CASSSERGAITDTQYF
-,TRBJ1-3,-,TRBV30,TGTGCCTGGTTTGCGGACGGGAGCTCTGGAAACACCATATATTTT,CAWFADGSSGNTIYF
TRBD2,TRBJ2-1,-,TRBV15,TGTGCCACCAGCAGAGATGACGGGGGGAATGAGCAGTTCTTC,CATSRDDGGNEQFF
-,TRBJ2-5,-,TRBV10-3,TGTGCCATCAGTGAGTTTCGCAGCCAAGAGACCCAGTACTTC,CAISEFRSQETQYF
-,TRBJ2-7,-,TRBV30,TGTGCCTGGAGTGTCCAGGACAGAGGGTTACGAGGGCAGTACTTC,CAWSVQDRGLRGQYF
-,TRBJ2-4,-,TRBV5-1,TGCGCCAGCAGGGAGTGGACAGATAAAAACATTCAGTACTTC,CASREWTDKNIQYF
TRBD1,TRBJ1-1,-,TRBV27,TGTGCCAGCAGTCCCAGGACAGGGGGTGATACTGAAGCTTTCTTT,CASSPRTGGDTEAFF
-,TRBJ1-4,-,TRBV4-2,TGTGCCAGCAGCCGAGGGACACCTGAAAAACTGTTTTTT,CASSRGTPEKLFF
-,TRBJ2-7,-,TRBV19,TGTGCCAGTACCCCAACCGGAGGGGCGACCTACGAGCAGTACTTC,CASTPTGGATYEQYF
-,TRBJ1-1,-,TRBV19,TGTGCCAGTAGTAAAACGGGAGCCACAAGTGTTACGAACACTGAAGCTTTCTTT,CASSKTGATSVTNTEAFF
TRBD2,TRBJ2-1,-,TRBV9,TGTGCCAGCAGCGTAGTCGCGGGACTAGCGGGAGGGTATGAGCAGTTCTTC,CASSVVAGLAGGYEQFF
TRBD1,TRBJ2-4,-,TRBV27,TGTGCCAGCAGTTTGGCGGGACAGGGGGACATTCAGTACTTC,CASSLAGQGDIQYF
TRBD2,TRBJ2-2,-,TRBV9,TGTGCCAGCAGCGGGCTAGCGGGGGCGTCGAACACCGGGGAGCTGTTTTTT,CASSGLAGASNTGELFF
-,TRBJ1-1,-,TRBV19,TGTGCCAGTAGTCTCAGGGAGGACTGGGGTGCTGAAGCTTTCTTT,CASSLREDWGAEAFF
TRBD1,TRBJ2-2,-,TRBV19,TGTGCCAGTAGTATCCAAACAGGGGCAGGCCGGGAGCTGTTTTTT,CASSIQTGAGRELFF
-,TRBJ2-1,-,TRBV4-1,TGCGCCAGCAGCCAAGTCTCTAGGCCCGAGCAGTTCTTC,CASSQVSRPEQFF
TRBD2,TRBJ2-4,-,TRBV5-8,TGTGCCAGCAGCTTGATAACAGGATTAGCGGGGACCAAAAACATTCAGTACTTC,CASSLITGLAGTKNIQYF
-,TRBJ1-2,once,TRBV7-9,TGTGCCAGCAGCGACCCCCGAGGGAATGGCTACACCTTC,CASSDPRGNGYTF
TRBD1,TRBJ2-5,-,TRBV15,TGTGCCACCAGCGACGACAGGGGTGGGGAGACCCAGTACTTC,CATSDDRGGETQYF
-,TRBJ2-1,-,TRBV4-3,TGCGCCAGCAGCCAAGACCGCTTTGGCGGTGCGGGGAATGAGCAGTTCTTC,CASSQDRFGGAGNEQFF
-,TRBJ2-3,-,TRBV10-3,TGTGCCATCAGTGAGAGCAGGGCCACAGATACGCAGTATTTT,CAISESRATDTQYF
TRBD1,TRBJ1-4,-,TRBV9,TGTGCCAGCAACGGAGGGGGCAGGGCTAATGAAAAACTGTTTTTT,CASNGGGRANEKLFF
TRBD2,TRBJ2-2,few,TRBV5-1,TGCGCCAGCAGCGCGGGACTAGCGGGGGGGCTCAACACCGGGGAGCTGTTTTTT,CASSAGLAGGLNTGELFF
TRBD2,TRBJ2-3,-,TRBV27,TGTGCCAGCAGCCAACGGGGGGGCAGGATAGCAGATACGCAGTATTTT,CASSQRGGRIADTQYF
-,TRBJ2-1,-,TRBV2,TGTGCCGTTACGGCCAGGGTTAGGGGTGAGGAGCAGTTCTTC,CAVTARVRGEEQFF
-,TRBJ1-4,-,TRBV11-2,TGTGCCAGCAGCTTGAGTCCAACTAATGAAAAACTGTTTTTT,CASSLSPTNEKLFF